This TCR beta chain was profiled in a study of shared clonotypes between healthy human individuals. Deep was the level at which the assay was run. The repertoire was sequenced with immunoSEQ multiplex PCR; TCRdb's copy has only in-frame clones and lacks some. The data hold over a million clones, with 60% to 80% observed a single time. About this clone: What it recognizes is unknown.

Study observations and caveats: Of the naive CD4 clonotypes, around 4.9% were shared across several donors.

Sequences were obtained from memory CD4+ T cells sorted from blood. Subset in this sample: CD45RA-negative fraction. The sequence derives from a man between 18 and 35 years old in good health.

The CDR3 spells CAISRAGMEGNEQFF. Written as DNA, the CDR3 is TGTGCCATCAGCCGAGCCGGGATGGAGGGCAATGAGCAGTTCTTC. The J gene is TRBJ2-1, the V gene TRBV10-3; D perhaps matches TRBD2 (6 bases). Germline loops: CDR1 ENHRY, CDR2 SYGVKD. The CDR3 extends over 15 amino acids. With 6 bases removed from V and 6 bases from J, the gap between germline ends came to 18 bases.